These 24 T cell receptor beta chains came from one sample sequenced in a study of OX40 agonist ivuxolimab in advanced cancers. Only in-frame clones appear in the TCRdb table, and some are missing; sequencing was by immunoSEQ multiplex PCR. The sample includes some 99,000 clones, roughly 80% of them seen just once. The sample here was CD4+ or CD8+ T cells sorted from blood, taken in a trial of the OX40 agonist ivuxolimab. The receptor set was obtained from an adult with an advanced solid tumor such as melanoma, head and neck, liver or kidney cancer.

This chain connects TRBV9 to TRBJ2-7; D gene ambiguous. The germline V and J ends were trimmed by 0 bases and 2 bases, with 9 bases remaining between them. Germline assignment: CDR1 SGDLS and CDR2 YYNGEE. The CDR3 totals 14 residues. The CDR3 nucleotides read TGTGCCAGCAGCGTAGCCCCGTCAGCCTACGAGCAGTACTTC. It specifies CASSVAPSAYEQYF.

The chain has TRBV7-3 and TRBJ2-1; D possibly corresponds to TRBD1 (5 bases). Trimming removed 6 bases at V and 5 bases at J, with 11 bases between. The germline gives CDR1 SGHTA, CDR2 FQGTGA. The CDR3 length is 13 residues. The CDR3 sequence is CASSSQVNNEQFF. Here the CDR3 DNA reads TGTGCCAGCAGTTCACAGGTTAACAATGAGCAGTTCTTC.

The genes are TRBV6-1 and TRBJ1-5; D is possibly TRBD1 (6 bases). CDR3 size: 18 residues. Germline CDR1 MNHNS, CDR2 SASEGT. The germline V and J ends were trimmed by 5 bases and 0 bases, with 20 bases remaining between them. This CDR3 is CASSQGGGTSYSNQPQHF. As DNA, the CDR3 is TGTGCCAGCAGTCAAGGGGGAGGCACCTCGTATAGCAATCAGCCCCAGCATTTT.

The chain employs TRBV28 and TRBJ2-2; 9 nucleotides agree with TRBD2. Germline V gene lookup returns CDR1 MDHEN and CDR2 SYDVKM. The CDR3 spans 19 residues. The CDR3 reads CATGKGPTVVAGVTGELFF. The CDR3, as DNA: TGTGCGACGGGAAAGGGACCCACGGTGGTAGCGGGAGTCACCGGGGAGCTGTTTTTT.

The chain recombines TRBV19 with TRBJ2-3, with 8 bases fitting TRBD2. V lost 5 bases and J lost 0; bases outside the gene matches: 4. The CDR3 is 15 residues long. Per germline, CDR1 LNHDA and CDR2 SQIVND (reference sequence). The CDR3 nucleotides are TGTGCCAGTAGTGATCTAGCGGGCAGCACAGATACGCAGTATTTT. Residues: CASSDLAGSTDTQYF.

The V gene is TRBV28, the J gene TRBJ1-4; the D gene is possibly TRBD1 (5 bases). The germline V and J ends were trimmed by 8 bases and 7 bases, with 14 bases remaining between them. This CDR3 is built from 13 residues. Germline assignment: CDR1 MDHEN and CDR2 SYDVKM. In DNA form, the CDR3 reads TGTGCCAGCGAGGGGCGATTTGGTGAAAAACTGTTTTTT. Its translation: CASEGRFGEKLFF.

The chain uses TRBV4-3 and TRBJ1-6; D may be TRBD1 (5 bases). V lost 1 base to trimming and J lost 8 bases, with 18 bases between them. The CDR3 loop spans 17 amino acids. The germline V gene encodes CDR1 LGHNA and CDR2 YSLEER. As DNA, the CDR3 is TGCGCCAGCAGCCAAGCCCGTCCGGGACGAGGGGATTCACCCCTCCACTTT. Translated, it gives CASSQARPGRGDSPLHF.

The chain couples TRBV28 to TRBJ1-5; no reliable D call. Germline V lookup: CDR1 MDHEN, CDR2 SYDVKM. The V and J ends lost 7 bases and 4 bases respectively, with 14 bases between them. The CDR3 consists of 14 residues. CDR3 amino acids: CASTPAGLNQPQHF. Here the CDR3 DNA reads TGTGCCAGCACCCCCGCCGGGCTTAATCAGCCCCAGCATTTT.

The chain carries TRBV28 and TRBJ1-2, with D tentatively TRBD1 (6 bases). Trimming left V 5 bases short and J 7 bases short, with 20 bases between. The germline V gene has CDR1 MDHEN and CDR2 SYDVKM. The CDR3 totals 15 residues. The CDR3 loop is CASSPMWGGRGGYTF. CDR3 in DNA: TGTGCCAGCAGTCCCATGTGGGGGGGCCGTGGTGGCTACACCTTC.

J is TRBJ2-1 and V is TRBV29-1, with D possibly TRBD1 on 6 matching bases. V was shortened by 6 bases and J by 6 bases, with 15 bases between the two germline ends. Germline lookup yields CDR1 SQVTM and CDR2 ANQGSEA. This CDR3 contains 13 residues. CDR3 region: CSVFRGSGNEQFF. The CDR3 DNA reads as TGCAGCGTCTTCAGGGGCTCTGGCAATGAGCAGTTCTTC.

The gene calls are TRBV7-9 and TRBJ1-5; TRBD1 is a possible D gene (5 bases). The CDR3 spans 15 residues. CDR1 is SEHNR and CDR2 is FQNEAQ in the germline V gene (reference sequence). The V end was cut by 5 bases, the J end by 2 bases, with 13 bases between. As DNA, the CDR3 is TGTGCCAGCAGCCCACCAGGGTTGGGCAATCAGCCCCAGCATTTT. This encodes CASSPPGLGNQPQHF.

J is TRBJ1-2 and V is TRBV5-1; tentative D call: TRBD1 (5 bases). Between the trimmed V and J ends, which lost 7 bases and 7 bases, there was a span of 14 bases. The CDR3 loop spans 12 amino acids. CDR1 is SGHRS, CDR2 YFSETQ, per germline. This chain's CDR3 is CASAPRDAGYTF. In nucleotides, the CDR3 is TGCGCCAGCGCCCCCAGGGACGCTGGCTACACCTTC.

The V and J genes are TRBV7-9 and TRBJ1-1, with 9 positions matching TRBD1. This CDR3 has 16 residues. J gave up 1 base and V 5 bases, and 8 bases lay outside the gene matches. Germline assignment: CDR1 SEHNR and CDR2 FQNEAQ (reference sequence). In DNA form, the CDR3 reads TGTGCCAGCAGCCCCCAGGGACAGGGACCGAACACTGAAGCTTTCTTT. Its translation: CASSPQGQGPNTEAFF.

The chain has TRBV4-2 and TRBJ2-1; 10 bases line up with TRBD2. The CDR3 extends over 18 amino acids. Germline V CDR1 and CDR2: LGHNA, YNFKEQ. V lost 0 bases to trimming and J lost 6 bases; unmatched junction nucleotides: 11. CDR3 sequence (DNA): TGTGCCAGCAGCCAAGAGGAGCGGGGGGGCCCGGCCCGCAATGAGCAGTTCTTC. It specifies CASSQEERGGPARNEQFF.

This sequence joins TRBV30 and TRBJ1-5; D might be TRBD1 (5 bases). V lost 0 bases, J lost 7 bases, and 19 bases lay in between. The CDR3 covers 16 residues. Per the germline V gene, CDR1 is GTSNPN and CDR2 is SVGIG (reference sequence). The CDR3 reads CAWSVRGRRVRQPQHF. The CDR3 DNA is TGTGCCTGGAGTGTACGGGGACGTAGGGTTCGGCAGCCCCAGCATTTT.

About this clone itself: The junction differs from germline at one of its ends, possibly a read error. The V gene is TRBV6-6, the J gene TRBJ2-4; possible D gene TRBD2, 5 bases. The CDR3 is 14 amino acids. Germline CDR1 and CDR2: MNHNY and SVGAGI (reference sequence). Written as DNA, the CDR3 is TGTGCCAGCAGTTTGGGAGCTGATTCAAACATTCAGCACTTC. As protein: CASSLGADSNIQHF.

This sequence joins TRBV30 and TRBJ2-3; D is possibly TRBD1 (6 bases). This CDR3 region has 15 residues. Trimming cost V 3 bases and J 6 bases, with 19 bases left between them. Germline CDR1 and CDR2: GTSNPN and SVGIG (reference sequence). For the CDR3, the DNA is TGTGCCTGGAGGGGCGCAGGGACATCCCGGGATACGCAGTATTTT. Its protein product is CAWRGAGTSRDTQYF.

The V gene is TRBV7-6, the J gene TRBJ1-1; D is unresolved. Trimming took off 5 bases at V and 0 bases at J, with 7 bases between the two ends. The CDR3 contains 13 residues. Germline V gene data show CDR1 as SGHVS and CDR2 as FNYEAQ. CDR3 bases: TGTGCCAGCAGCGTCGAAGTGAACACTGAAGCTTTCTTT. This encodes CASSVEVNTEAFF.

The chain combines TRBV7-2 with TRBJ2-1; 9 nucleotides agree with TRBD2. Germline V gene lookup returns CDR1 SGHTA and CDR2 FQGNSA. The J segment lost 2 bases and the V segment lost 5 bases, leaving 7 bases of the junction unmatched. There are 16 residues in the CDR3. For the CDR3, the DNA is TGTGCCAGCAGCGTACAAAGCGGGGGGACCTACAATGAGCAGTTCTTC. Translation: CASSVQSGGTYNEQFF.

This clone was picked up a small number of times. The rearrangement uses TRBV28 and TRBJ1-1; the D is unclear. The V end lost 4 bases, the J end lost 9 bases, and 12 bases lay between the germline ends. The CDR3 is 12 residues long. Per germline, CDR1 MDHEN and CDR2 SYDVKM. As DNA, the CDR3 is TGTGCCAGCAGTTCCCGCCTACGAAAAGCTTTCTTT. It specifies CASSSRLRKAFF.

Comment on this clone: The same CDR3 arises from other DNA sequences in this sample as well. The rearrangement uses TRBV14 and TRBJ1-1; the D is unclear. CDR1 and CDR2 from the germline V gene are SGHDN and FVKESK. V was pared by 4 bases and J by 0 bases, with 15 bases between. The CDR3 is 16 amino acids. CDR3 in amino acids: CASSLAGRSMNTEAFF. The CDR3 DNA reads as TGTGCCAGCAGCCTCGCTGGGCGGTCAATGAACACTGAAGCTTTCTTT.

The V call is TRBV7-2, the J call TRBJ2-3; 14 nucleotides match TRBD2. CDR1 and CDR2 (germline): SGHTA, FQGNSA. CDR3 length: 16 amino acids. V lost 5 bases and J lost 5; bases outside the gene matches: 6. DNA of the CDR3: TGTGCCAGCAGCCTGGGACTAGCGGGGGTAGGAGATACGCAGTATTTT. Translating gives CASSLGLAGVGDTQYF.

V and J are TRBV29-1 and TRBJ2-5; 8 bases line up with TRBD2. V lost 8 bases, J lost 5 bases, and 10 bases stayed unmatched. The CDR3 runs to 13 residues. Germline CDR1 is SQVTM and CDR2 is ANQGSEA. The CDR3, as DNA: TGCAGCCTCTCGGTCCGGGGGGGCGAGACCCAGTACTTC. Protein: CSLSVRGGETQYF. The whole variable domain, filled in from reference TRBV29-1 and TRBJ2-5, reads SAVISQKPSRDICQRGTSLTIQCQVDSQVTMMFWYRQQPGQSLTLIATANQGSEATYESGFVIDKFPISRPNLTFSTLTVSNMSPEDSSIYLCSLSVRGGETQYFGPGTRLLVL.

The chain recombines TRBV4-2 with TRBJ2-2; either TRBD1 or TRBD2 may fit D (5 bases each). V lost 3 bases and J lost 0, with 17 bases in between. The germline CDR1 and CDR2 sequences are LGHNA and YNFKEQ. CDR3 length: 18 residues. The CDR3 protein is CASSQDPPGPANTGELFF. The CDR3 coding sequence is TGTGCCAGCAGCCAGGACCCACCGGGGCCGGCGAACACCGGGGAGCTGTTTTTT.